This T cell receptor beta chain comes out of a study of identical twins. This clonotype was detected only a few times. Its antigen is unknown. V dropped 2 bases and J dropped 2 bases, with 16 bases sitting between them. Germline assignment: CDR1 MNHEY and CDR2 SMNVEV (reference sequence). CDR3 size: 17 residues. Findings and caveats of the study: Out-of-frame alpha sequences that twins shared showed excess low generation probability. Analyses based on zero insertions could be partly confounded by invariant MAIT and iNKT cells.

A single record per CDR3 protein comes from TCRdb applying MiXCR to the 5' RACE reads. The sample comprises 220,000 or so distinct CDR3 sequences, 5.5% to 7% of which are singletons, and approximately 3.7% rests with the top ten. These sequences were also reported in another study, on yellow fever vaccine responses in identical twins.

The receptor was isolated from a woman younger than 30 in good health. Sequencing was carried out using memory (CD45RO+) T cells sorted from blood. V is TRBV27 and J is TRBJ1-3; possible D gene TRBD1, 6 bases. The chain's CDR3 is CASSLRQQGFAGNTIYF. The CDR3 nucleotides read TGTGCCAGCAGTTTAAGACAACAGGGATTCGCTGGAAACACCATATATTTT.